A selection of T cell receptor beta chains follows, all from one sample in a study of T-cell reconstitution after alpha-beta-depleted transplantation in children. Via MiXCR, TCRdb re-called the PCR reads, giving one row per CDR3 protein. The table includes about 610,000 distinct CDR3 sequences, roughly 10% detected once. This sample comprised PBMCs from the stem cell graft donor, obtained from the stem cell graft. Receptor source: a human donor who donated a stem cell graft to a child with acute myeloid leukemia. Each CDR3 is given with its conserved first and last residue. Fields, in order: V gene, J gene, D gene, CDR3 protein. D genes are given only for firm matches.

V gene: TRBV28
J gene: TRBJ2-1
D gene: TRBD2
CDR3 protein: CASGLAGGGMILQFF

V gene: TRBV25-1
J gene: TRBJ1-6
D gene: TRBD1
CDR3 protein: CASSEPTGGASPLHF

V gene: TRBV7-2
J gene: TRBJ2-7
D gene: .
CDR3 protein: CASSLMVSYEQYF

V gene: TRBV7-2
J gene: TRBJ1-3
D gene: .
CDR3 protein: CASSLAGRNTIYF

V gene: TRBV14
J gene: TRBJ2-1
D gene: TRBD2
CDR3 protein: CASSQRQSLAGHNEQFF

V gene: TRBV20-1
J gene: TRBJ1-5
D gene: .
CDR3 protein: CSASWTPTGNQPQHF

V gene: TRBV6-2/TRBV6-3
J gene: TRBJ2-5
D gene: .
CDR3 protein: CASSTFQETQYF

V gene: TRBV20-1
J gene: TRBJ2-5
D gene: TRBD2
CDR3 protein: CSAGRAVETQYF

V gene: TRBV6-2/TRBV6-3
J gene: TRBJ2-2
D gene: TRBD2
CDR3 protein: CASSSPTSGRAGELFF

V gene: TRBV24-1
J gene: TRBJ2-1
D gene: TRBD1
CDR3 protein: CATQGGQGLGNEQFF

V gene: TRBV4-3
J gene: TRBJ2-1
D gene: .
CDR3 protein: CASSQDPGVSGEQFF

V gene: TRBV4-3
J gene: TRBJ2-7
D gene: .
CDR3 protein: CASSQDLASEQYF

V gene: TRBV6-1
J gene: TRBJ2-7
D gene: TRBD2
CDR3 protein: CASGERTSGRKDEQYF

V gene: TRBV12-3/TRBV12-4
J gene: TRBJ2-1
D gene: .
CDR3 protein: CASSYLLGNEQFF

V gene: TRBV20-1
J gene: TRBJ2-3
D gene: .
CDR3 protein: CSARVPRMGERADTQYF

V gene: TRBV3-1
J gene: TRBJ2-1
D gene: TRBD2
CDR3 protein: CASSRGGREQFF

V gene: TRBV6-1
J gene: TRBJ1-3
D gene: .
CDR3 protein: CASTPDRGSGNTIYF

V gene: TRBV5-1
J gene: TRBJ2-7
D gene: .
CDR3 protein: CASSLNQGEQYF

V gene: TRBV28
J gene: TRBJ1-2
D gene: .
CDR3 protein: CASSEEGGRVGYTF

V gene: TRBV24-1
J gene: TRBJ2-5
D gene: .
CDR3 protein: CATSDSRQDQETQYF

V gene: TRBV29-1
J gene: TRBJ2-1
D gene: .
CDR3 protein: CSLRREWGSEQFF

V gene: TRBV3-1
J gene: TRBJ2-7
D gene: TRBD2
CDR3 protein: CASRASGGYEQYF

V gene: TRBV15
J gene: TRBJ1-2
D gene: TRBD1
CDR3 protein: CATSRTSTGTGNYGYTF

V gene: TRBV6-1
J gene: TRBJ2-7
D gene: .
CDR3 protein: CASSRGHPLREQYF

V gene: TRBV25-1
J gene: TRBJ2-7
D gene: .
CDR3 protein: CASRHSGAYEQYF

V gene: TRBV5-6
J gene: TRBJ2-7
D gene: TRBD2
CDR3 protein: CASSLVGSGAREQQYF

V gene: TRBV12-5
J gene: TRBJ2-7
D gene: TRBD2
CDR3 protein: CASGFPGGEGSSGRYEQYF

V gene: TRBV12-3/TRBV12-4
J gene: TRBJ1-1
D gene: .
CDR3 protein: CASSLWQNTEAFF

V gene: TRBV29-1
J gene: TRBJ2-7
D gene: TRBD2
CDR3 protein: CSVGSGRALSEQYF

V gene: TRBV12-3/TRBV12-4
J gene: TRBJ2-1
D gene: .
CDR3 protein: CASTSLGSPTRF

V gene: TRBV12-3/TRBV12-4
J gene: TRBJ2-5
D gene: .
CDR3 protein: CASSGEQETQYF

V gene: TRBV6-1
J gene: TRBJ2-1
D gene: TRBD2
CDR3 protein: CASSPVSGRAPYNEQFF

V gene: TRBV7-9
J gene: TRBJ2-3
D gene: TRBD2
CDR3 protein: CASTHLGTSGTDTQYF

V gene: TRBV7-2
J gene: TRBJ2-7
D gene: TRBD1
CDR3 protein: CASTPGPGQFYEQYF

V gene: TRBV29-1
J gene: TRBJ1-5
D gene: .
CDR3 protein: CSVGVGERNQPQHF

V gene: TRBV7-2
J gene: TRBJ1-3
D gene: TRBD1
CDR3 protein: CASRGQGRNTIYF

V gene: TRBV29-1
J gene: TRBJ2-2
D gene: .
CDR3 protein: CSVVGAGATGELFF

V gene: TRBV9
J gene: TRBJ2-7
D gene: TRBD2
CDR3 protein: CASSPRPASGTHEQYF

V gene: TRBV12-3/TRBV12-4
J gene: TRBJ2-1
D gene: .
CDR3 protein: CASSGRNRDNEQFF

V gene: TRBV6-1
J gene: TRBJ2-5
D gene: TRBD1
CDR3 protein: CASTERNRDRGTQYF

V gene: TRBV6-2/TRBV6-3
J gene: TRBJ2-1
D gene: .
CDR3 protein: CASSYERRALNEQFF

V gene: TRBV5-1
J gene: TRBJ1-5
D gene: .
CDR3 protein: CASSLGSNQPQHF

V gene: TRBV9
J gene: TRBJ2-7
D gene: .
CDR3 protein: CASSVQGVPTYEQYF